The 19 T cell receptor beta chains below all came from one sample that was sequenced in a study of T cell repertoires in cytomegalovirus infection. TCRdb reanalysed the reads using MiXCR and keeps one entry per CDR3 protein. The sample lists approximately 700,000 distinct CDR3 sequences; approximately 40% were seen once. Sequencing was carried out using PBMCs. These receptors all stem from a human donor in good health (CMV status not recorded). Some clones in this sample may be carry-over from other donors' samples.

This clonotype has a count of ten or more. The chain combines TRBV6-2 or TRBV6-3 with TRBJ2-1; TRBD1 is a possible D gene (7 bases). This CDR3 has 17 residues. Trimming stripped 6 bases from V and 5 bases from J, with 23 bases between. The V gene's germline CDR1 is MNHEY and CDR2 SVGEGT. This CDR3 reads CASSPTLQGTSHNEQFF. CDR3 coding DNA: TGTGCCAGCAGCCCTACATTACAGGGGACTTCTCACAATGAGCAGTTCTTC.

This chain joins TRBV6-2 or TRBV6-3 and TRBJ2-1; either TRBD1 or TRBD2 may fit D (5 bases each). The CDR3 is made up of 15 amino acids. V gave up 7 bases and J gave up 7 bases, with 20 bases separating them. Germline V gene data show CDR1 as MNHEY and CDR2 as SVGEGT. The CDR3 DNA reads TGTGCCAGCAAGATGGGGGACCAACCTGGGAATGAGCAGTTCTTC. Protein: CASKMGDQPGNEQFF.

This clonotype was observed a few times. The J gene is TRBJ1-1, the V gene TRBV7-8; 8 bases fit TRBD1. The V gene end was trimmed by 6 bases and the J gene end by 4 bases; junction bases not matched to a gene: 7. In germline, CDR1 is SGHVS, CDR2 FQNEAQ. The CDR3 spans 14 residues. The CDR3 loop is CASRQGVSATEAFF. CDR3 DNA sequence: TGTGCCAGCAGACAGGGGGTATCGGCCACTGAAGCTTTCTTT.

This clonotype was detected a few times. This rearrangement joins TRBV11-2 to TRBJ2-1; 10 bases align to TRBD2. The V and J ends lost 1 base and 3 bases, in that order; junction bases with no gene match: 6. CDR3 size: 17 residues. Germline V gene sequence: CDR1 SGHAT, CDR2 FQNNGV. The CDR3 is CASSLGPSGRGYNEQFF. CDR3 bases: TGTGCCAGCAGCTTAGGCCCAAGCGGGAGGGGCTACAATGAGCAGTTCTTC.

The rearrangement uses TRBV19 and TRBJ1-5, with 11 bases that match TRBD1. The CDR3 is 14 amino acids. Per the germline V gene, CDR1 is LNHDA and CDR2 is SQIVND (reference sequence). V lost 6 bases, J lost 2 bases, and 0 bases stayed unmatched. The CDR3 DNA follows: TGTGCCAGTAGGGACAGGGGGCGCAATCAGCCCCAGCATTTT. The encoded protein is CASRDRGRNQPQHF.

The sample holds a few counts of this clonotype. The chain has TRBV27 and TRBJ2-2; D is uncertain. CDR1 and CDR2 from the germline V gene are MNHEY and SMNVEV (reference sequence). Trimming shortened V by 4 bases and J by 7 bases, and 19 bases separated the two germline ends. CDR3 length equals 16 residues. The CDR3 DNA is TGTGCCAGCAGTTCATTCCCCCCGCTAGAGGTCGGGGAGCTGTTTTTT. It encodes CASSSFPPLEVGELFF.

The chain joins TRBV27 to TRBJ2-7; D may be TRBD1 or TRBD2 (5 bases each). The CDR3 covers 15 residues. The germline gives CDR1 MNHEY, CDR2 SMNVEV (reference sequence). Trimming took 4 bases from V and 4 from J, leaving 17 bases between them. The CDR3 nucleotides read TGTGCCAGCAGTTCCCTCGGGGCTAGCAAGTACGAGCAGTACTTC. Translation: CASSSLGASKYEQYF.

The gene calls are TRBV20-1 and TRBJ2-5; TRBD2 aligns across 8 bases. The CDR3 has 19 amino acids. V was clipped by 0 bases and J by 4 bases; unmatched bases: 19. Looked up from germline, CDR1 is DFQATT and CDR2 is SNEGSKA (reference sequence). Here the CDR3 DNA reads TGCAGTGCTAGAGATATGATAGCGGGGAGAGGAACCATGGGAGAGACCCAGTACTTC. Residues: CSARDMIAGRGTMGETQYF.

In this sample, this clonotype turned up once. The genes are TRBV30 and TRBJ1-6, with TRBD1 identical over 10 bases. Trimming at V came to 4 bases and at J to 10 bases, leaving 13 bases not matched to a gene. Germline V gene sequence: CDR1 GTSNPN, CDR2 SVGIG (reference sequence). The CDR3 spans 16 residues. In DNA, the CDR3 is TGTGCCTGGACCCTGCGCGACAGGGGGCTCGGATCACCCCTCCACTTT. It translates to CAWTLRDRGLGSPLHF. Full variable domain (rest looked up from reference TRBV30 and TRBJ1-6): SQTIHQWPATLVQPVGSPLSLECTVEGTSNPNLYWYRQAAGRGLQLLFYSVGIGQISSEVPQNLSASRPQDRQFILSSKKLLLSDSGFYLCAWTLRDRGLGSPLHFGNGTRLTVT.

Concerning this clonotype itself: At one end, the junction sequence differs from germline, possibly due to a read error. The chain couples TRBV28 to TRBJ1-6, with TRBD1 matching 9 bases. The CDR3 extends over 16 amino acids. The V gene's germline CDR1 is MDHEN and CDR2 SYDVKM. CDR3 amino acids: CASSSPGTGSNSPIHF. CDR3 DNA sequence: TGTGCCAGCAGTTCGCCCGGGACAGGGTCGAATTCACCCATCCACTTT.

A few counts support this clonotype. This chain connects TRBV6-5 to TRBJ1-2; 9 nucleotides agree with TRBD1. J was trimmed by 2 bases and V by 6 bases; bases with no gene match: 7. Germline CDR1 reads MNHEY; CDR2 reads SVGAGI. The CDR3 totals 15 residues. The CDR3 DNA follows: TGTGCCAGCAGGCGTGGGACAGGGTTAAACTATGGCTACACCTTC. Translation gives CASRRGTGLNYGYTF.

The rearrangement joins TRBV6-6 to TRBJ2-7, with D maybe TRBD2 (6 bases). V was pared by 2 bases and J by 7 bases, with 15 bases between. Germline CDR1 MNHNY, CDR2 SVGAGI (reference sequence). The CDR3 extends over 14 amino acids. CDR3 in amino acids: CASSYTGELREQYF. CDR3 coding DNA: TGTGCCAGCAGTTACACGGGGGAGTTAAGAGAGCAGTACTTC.

Details on this clonotype: At one boundary the junction diverges from the germline segment, which might be a read error. The gene calls are TRBV4-1 and TRBJ1-1; no reliable D call. The CDR3 has 15 amino acids. Per the germline V gene, CDR1 is MGHRA and CDR2 is YSYEKL. The CDR3 nucleotides read TGCGCCAGCAGCCCGAGGGCAGGTCCGAACATTGAAGCTTTCTTT. Translated, it gives CASSPRAGPNIEAFF.

Notes on this clonotype: A much larger clonotype is one base distant, so this may be a read error. The chain uses TRBV7-8 and TRBJ2-5; D may be TRBD2 (5 bases). V was cut by 2 bases and J by 7 bases, with 17 bases left in between. This CDR3 has 15 residues. Germline assignment: CDR1 SGHVS and CDR2 FQNEAQ. CDR3 DNA: TGTGCCAGCAGCTTAATATCAAATCGGGAAGGGACCCAGTACTTC. It encodes CASSLISNREGTQYF.

About this clonotype: Given a much more abundant clone one base away, this may be a read error. The CDR3, as DNA: TGTGTCAGCAGCCTTTTTCAGGACGGCACTCAGCCCCAGCATTTT. It codes for CVSSLFQDGTQPQHF. The chain has TRBV7-8 and TRBJ1-5; D is unclear. This CDR3 region has 15 residues. Germline lookup yields CDR1 SGHVS and CDR2 FQNEAQ. The whole variable domain, filled in from reference TRBV7-8 and TRBJ1-5, reads GAGVSQSPRYKVAKRGQDVALRCDPISGHVSLFWYQQALGQGPEFLTYFQNEAQLDKSGLPSDRFFAERPEGSVSTLKIQRTQQEDSAVYLCVSSLFQDGTQPQHFGDGTRLSIL.

This clonotype has a single count. This chain uses TRBV7-3 with TRBJ1-6; maybe TRBD1 (5 bases). CDR1 and CDR2 (germline): SGHTA, FQGTGA. Trimming shortened V by 5 bases and J by 7 bases, and 15 bases separated the two germline ends. This CDR3 is built from 15 residues. The chain's CDR3 is CASSPRGRNNSPLHF. The CDR3 region has the DNA TGTGCCAGCAGCCCAAGGGGACGGAACAATTCACCCCTCCACTTT.

J is TRBJ1-2 and V is TRBV7-4, with unresolved D. The germline V gene has CDR1 SGHVT and CDR2 SQSDAQ. This CDR3 is built from 16 residues. V dropped 5 bases and J dropped 8 bases, with 24 bases sitting between them. The CDR3 sequence: CASSLGGPSVPRGYTF. The CDR3 nucleotides read TGTGCCAGCAGCCTCGGAGGGCCCTCGGTGCCGCGGGGCTACACCTTC.

About this clonotype: At one end the junction does not follow the germline gene, possibly because of a read error. The chain has TRBV4-1 and TRBJ1-2, with D possibly being TRBD1 (6 bases). The germline V gene has CDR1 MGHRA and CDR2 YSYEKL. The CDR3 sequence is 14 residues long. DNA for the CDR3: TGCGCCAGCAGTCAAGGACAGCTTAACTATGGCTACACCTTC. Amino acids: CASSQGQLNYGYTF.

The rearrangement links TRBV28 to TRBJ2-2; D may correspond to TRBD1 or TRBD2 (5 bases each). Trimming left V 5 bases short and J 4 bases short, with 17 bases between. This CDR3 region has 16 residues. The germline CDR1 and CDR2 sequences are MDHEN and SYDVKM. In nucleotides, the CDR3 is TGTGCCAGCAGTCGTTATTCGGGGCGAGGCACCGGGGAGCTGTTTTTT. Translating gives CASSRYSGRGTGELFF.